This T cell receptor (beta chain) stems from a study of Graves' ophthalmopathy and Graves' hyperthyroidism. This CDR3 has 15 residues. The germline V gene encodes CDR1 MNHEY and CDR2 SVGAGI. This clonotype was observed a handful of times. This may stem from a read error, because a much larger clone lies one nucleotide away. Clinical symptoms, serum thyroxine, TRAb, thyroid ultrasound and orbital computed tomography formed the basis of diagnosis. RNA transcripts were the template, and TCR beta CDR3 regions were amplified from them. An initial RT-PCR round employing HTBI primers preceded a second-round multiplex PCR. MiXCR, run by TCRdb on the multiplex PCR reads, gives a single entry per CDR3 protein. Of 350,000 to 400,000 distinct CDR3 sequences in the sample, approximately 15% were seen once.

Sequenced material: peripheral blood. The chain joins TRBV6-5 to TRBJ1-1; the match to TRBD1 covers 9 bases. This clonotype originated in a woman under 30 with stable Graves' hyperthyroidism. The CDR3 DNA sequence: TGTGCCAGCAGTTACTCGACAGGGGGGAACACTGAAGCTCTCTTT. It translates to CASSYSTGGNTEALF.